This T cell receptor beta chain was found in a study of T cell changes during pregnancy in multiple sclerosis. TCRdb's copy holds only in-frame clones and misses some; the assay was immunoSEQ multiplex PCR. The profile covers about 50,000 clones, with 90% to 95% appearing a single time and about a tenth taken by the ten largest. The CDR3 runs 14 residues. Germline-derived CDR1 and CDR2 are SGHDT and YYEEEE. V shed 4 bases, J shed 8 bases, and the junction held 7 bases outside the gene matches. The source was CD8+ T cells from peripheral blood mononuclear cells, collected after pregnancy. The TCR was taken from a female donor with multiple sclerosis, enrolled in a pregnancy study. The V gene is TRBV5-6, the J gene TRBJ2-2; 8 bases are shared with TRBD1. The CDR3 is CASSKDRERGELFF. Written as DNA, the CDR3 is TGTGCCAGCAGCAAGGACAGGGAGAGAGGGGAGCTGTTTTTT.